The sequence of this TCR beta chain was determined in a study of identical twins. A universal primer site was created by template switching, with the cDNA bearing unique molecular identifiers. MiXCR, applied by TCRdb to the 5' RACE reads, yields one record per CDR3 protein. Of around 1.7 million distinct CDR3 sequences listed, more than 30% are singletons. This clonotype was seen only a few times. CDR1 is MNHEY, CDR2 SMNVEV, per germline (reference sequence). CDR3 length: 13 residues. V dropped 2 bases and J dropped 8 bases, with 12 bases sitting between them. Only healthy Caucasians were included as donors.

Sequencing was done on a sample of cord blood. The clonotype originates from a newborn girl in good health. The chain joins TRBV27 to TRBJ1-2, with D tentatively TRBD1 (6 bases). The CDR3 loop reads CASSLGGAGGYTF. CDR3 in DNA: TGTGCCAGCAGTTTAGGGGGGGCTGGCGGCTACACCTTC.